Sequencing of this TCR beta chain was carried out in a study of T cell clones after liver transplantation. Sequenced by immunoSEQ multiplex PCR; TCRdb stores in-frame clones only, minus some. This sample has 4,000 to 6,000 clones, with about two fifths found just once. This clone was picked up a small number of times. The antigen is unknown. Sequencing of dividing CFSE-low cells from the MLR defined alloreactive TCRbeta sequences. This receptor was taken from a human patient who received a liver transplant. The graft donor may be the source of some T cells. What was sequenced was CD4+ T cells from cultured PBMCs.

The chain's CDR3 is CASSPRGRLTTDTQYF. The CDR3 DNA reads as TGTGCCAGCAGCCCTCGGGGGCGTCTCACCACAGATACGCAGTATTTT. The chain has TRBV9 and TRBJ2-3; possibly TRBD1 or TRBD2 for D (6 bases each). Germline values: CDR1 SGDLS, CDR2 YYNGEE. The V gene lost 4 bases and the J gene lost 2 bases, with 17 bases spanning the gap. This CDR3 is built from 16 residues.